This T cell receptor (beta chain) was documented in a study of STAT3 mutations in large granular lymphocyte leukemia (dated by TCRdb to between 2018 and 2020). With respect to the entire study: Roughly half of the T-LGLL patients who were sequenced longitudinally carried canonical activating STAT3 mutations. Over half of the T-LGLL patients were given one or more immunosuppressive therapy regimens, and 40% of those treated had a hematologic response. To reconstruct clonal hierarchy and dynamics, serial deep sequencing of TCRbeta CDR3 and STAT3 was performed in patients with T-cell large granular lymphocyte leukemia. From an initial cohort of approximately 190 LGL patients, roughly 20 representative T-LGLL cases were picked for longitudinal TCRbeta and STAT3 sequencing. Each patient was sequenced at an average of about 4 time points, ranging from 2 to 8 samplings. As controls within the study, a couple of patients with natural killer LGL leukemia were also sequenced longitudinally. What the research found in general, with its limitations: Because no samples were available when a clone first appeared, clonal expansion had to be inferred from samplings taken at other points. Linking therapy response to changes in TCR clonal burden was complicated by variable intervals between samplings and by differing treatment regimens. Because codominant clonotypes persisted in some patients, a small but highly pathogenic clone may have been missed. TCR clonotype switching after therapy was observed in about 35% of the 18 patients, and all newly emerging clones were found to be STAT3 wild type. Several patients had a dominant TCR clone burden greater than the STAT3 mutant burden, which suggests that the STAT3 mutation arose secondarily within a clone that had already expanded. Every T-LGLL patient showed at least one immunodominant TCRbeta clonotype, and about half showed multiple immunodominant subclonotypes.

TCRbeta libraries were sequenced on an Illumina MiSeq, averaging about 38,000 productive templates per sample. Using multiplex PCR amplification, the immunoSEQ assay generated the TCRbeta CDR3 libraries. For the original study's pipeline: Repertoire diversity was calculated as previously defined, and values close to 0 indicated extremely monoclonal samples. Sourced from immuneACCESS, this table was stored by TCRdb with only in-frame sequences that have V and J called. A share of the clones is absent; for the studies checked, an unresolved V gene accounts for under half, and the remainder has no known explanation. For V, J and clone size, that table is used; D and trimming come from the DNA. The sample records 3,100 or so clones, around 68% of which are singletons. The ten largest clones add up to 16% of the sample. The same DNA, extracted from blood mononuclear cells, served for both the TCR sequencing and the STAT3 sequencing.

The count of this clone is one. Its binding antigen is unknown. No much larger clonotype is one base removed from it; base qualities were not supplied. CDR1 and CDR2 (MDHEN, SYDVKM) derive from the germline V gene. The CDR3 sequence holds 13 residues, the cysteine and phenylalanine included. Kept here is only the CDR3 DNA, which spans 39 bases and is read in frame from base 1. V is shortened by 7 bases, J by 4 bases, and the region joining them spans 14 bases. Sequencing input: peripheral blood mononuclear cells. The rearrangement combines TRBV28 with TRBJ2-7; the D gene is perhaps TRBD1, on 5 matching bases. This clonotype originated in a woman in her thirties or forties with T-cell large granular lymphocyte leukemia. Some clones in this sample may be carry-over from other donors' samples. The age is the age at diagnosis. The DNA sequence reads TGTGCCAGCATCGAGACAGCTAAATACGAGCAGTACTTC. This gives the protein CASIETAKYEQYF.